The clone carrying this TCR beta chain was detected only a few times. Its specificity is not known. The time point here: 4-8 weeks after completion of therapy. The source of the sample is a study of T cell therapy after organ transplantation. Sequencing was performed with immunoSEQ multiplex PCR; in TCRdb, only in-frame clones are kept and a portion is missing. Here the sample spans approximately 20,000 clones, around 81% being singletons. Trimming at V came to 1 base and at J to 1 base, leaving 6 bases not matched to a gene. Per the germline V gene, CDR1 is GTSNPN and CDR2 is SVGIG (reference sequence). This CDR3 has 15 residues.

The source is a human patient who had received a solid organ transplant and had CMV disease. Some T cells may possibly be graft donor cells. This sequence joins TRBV30 and TRBJ1-1; 7 nucleotides agree with TRBD1. Here the sequenced sample was CD8+ T cells from blood, taken after autologous CMV-specific T cell therapy. DNA for the CDR3: TGTGCCTGGAGTGAAAGGGACAGAACGAACACTGAAGCTTTCTTT. Its translation: CAWSERDRTNTEAFF.